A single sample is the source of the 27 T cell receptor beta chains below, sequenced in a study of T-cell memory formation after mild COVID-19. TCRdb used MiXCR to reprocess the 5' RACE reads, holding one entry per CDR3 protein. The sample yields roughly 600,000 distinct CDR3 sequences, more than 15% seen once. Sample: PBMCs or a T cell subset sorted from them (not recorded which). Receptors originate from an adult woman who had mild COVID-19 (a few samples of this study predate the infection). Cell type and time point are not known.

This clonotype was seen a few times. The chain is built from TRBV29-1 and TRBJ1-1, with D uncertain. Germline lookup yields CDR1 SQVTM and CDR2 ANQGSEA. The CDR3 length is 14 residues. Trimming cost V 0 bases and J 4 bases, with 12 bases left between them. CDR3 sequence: CSVEDRGSTTEAFF. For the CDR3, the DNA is TGCAGCGTTGAAGATCGCGGGTCGACCACTGAAGCTTTCTTT.

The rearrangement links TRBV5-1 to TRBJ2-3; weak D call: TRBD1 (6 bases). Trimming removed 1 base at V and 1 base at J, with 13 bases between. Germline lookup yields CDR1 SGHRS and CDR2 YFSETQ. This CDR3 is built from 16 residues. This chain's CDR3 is CASSLSAGVGTDTQYF. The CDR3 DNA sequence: TGCGCCAGCAGCTTGTCGGCAGGGGTGGGCACAGATACGCAGTATTTT.

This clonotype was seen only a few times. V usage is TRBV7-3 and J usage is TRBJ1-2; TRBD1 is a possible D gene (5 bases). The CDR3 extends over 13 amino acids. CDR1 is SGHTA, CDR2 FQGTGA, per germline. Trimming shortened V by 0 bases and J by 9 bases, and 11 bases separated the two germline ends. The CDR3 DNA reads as TGTGCCAGCAGCTTAACGGGGGTTGGAAGCTACACCTTC. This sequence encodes CASSLTGVGSYTF.

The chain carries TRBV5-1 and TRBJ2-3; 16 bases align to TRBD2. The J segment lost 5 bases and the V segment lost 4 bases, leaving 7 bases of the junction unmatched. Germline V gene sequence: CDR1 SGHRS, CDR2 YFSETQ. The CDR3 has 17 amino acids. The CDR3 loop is CASSTGLAGGPIDTQYF. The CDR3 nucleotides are TGCGCCAGCAGCACGGGACTAGCGGGGGGGCCTATAGATACGCAGTATTTT.

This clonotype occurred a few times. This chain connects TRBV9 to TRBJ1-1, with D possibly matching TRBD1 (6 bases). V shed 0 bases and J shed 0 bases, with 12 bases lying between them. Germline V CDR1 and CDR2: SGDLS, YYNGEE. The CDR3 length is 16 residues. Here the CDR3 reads CASSVGQWTVNTEAFF. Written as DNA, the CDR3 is TGTGCCAGCAGCGTAGGGCAGTGGACAGTGAACACTGAAGCTTTCTTT.

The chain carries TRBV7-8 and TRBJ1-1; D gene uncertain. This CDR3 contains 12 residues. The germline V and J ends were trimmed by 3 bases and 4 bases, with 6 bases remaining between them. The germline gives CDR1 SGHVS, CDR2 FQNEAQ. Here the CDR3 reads CASSFHSTEAFF. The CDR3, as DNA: TGTGCCAGCAGCTTTCATTCCACTGAAGCTTTCTTT.

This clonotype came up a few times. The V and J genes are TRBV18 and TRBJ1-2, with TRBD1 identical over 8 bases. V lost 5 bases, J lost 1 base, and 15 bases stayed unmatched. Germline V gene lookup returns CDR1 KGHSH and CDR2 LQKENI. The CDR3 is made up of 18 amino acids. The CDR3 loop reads CASSAPGTGPGLNYGYTF. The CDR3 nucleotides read TGTGCCAGCTCAGCCCCCGGGACAGGACCCGGCCTTAACTATGGCTACACCTTC.

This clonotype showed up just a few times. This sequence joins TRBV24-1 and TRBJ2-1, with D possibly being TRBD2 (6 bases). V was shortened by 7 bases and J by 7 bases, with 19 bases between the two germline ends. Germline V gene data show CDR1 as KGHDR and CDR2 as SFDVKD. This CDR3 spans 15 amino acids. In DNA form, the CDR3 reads TGTGCCACCAGCCACCAGGGAATTGGGGGGAATGAGCAGTTCTTC. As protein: CATSHQGIGGNEQFF.

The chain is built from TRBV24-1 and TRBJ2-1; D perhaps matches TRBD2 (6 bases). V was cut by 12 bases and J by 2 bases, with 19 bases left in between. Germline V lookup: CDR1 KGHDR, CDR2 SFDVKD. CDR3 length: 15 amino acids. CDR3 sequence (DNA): TGTGCCGTACGAACAGGCGGGGCGGCCTACAATGAGCAGTTCTTC. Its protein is CAVRTGGAAYNEQFF.

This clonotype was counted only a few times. CDR3 DNA sequence: TGTGCCAGCAGCCCGGCGGCTAGCGGCCCCTACGAGCAGTACTTC. Translated: CASSPAASGPYEQYF. The chain recombines TRBV7-2 with TRBJ2-7, with 7 bases matching TRBD2. CDR1 and CDR2 from the germline V gene are SGHTA and FQGNSA. This CDR3 is built from 15 residues. After removal of 5 bases from V and 2 bases from J, the junction contained 9 bases not matched to a gene.

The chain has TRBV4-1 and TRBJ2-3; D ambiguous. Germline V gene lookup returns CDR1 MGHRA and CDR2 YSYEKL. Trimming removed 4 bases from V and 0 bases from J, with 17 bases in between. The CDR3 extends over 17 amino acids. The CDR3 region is CASSPILSLYSTDTQYF. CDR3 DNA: TGCGCCAGCAGCCCCATACTTTCTCTCTATAGCACAGATACGCAGTATTTT.

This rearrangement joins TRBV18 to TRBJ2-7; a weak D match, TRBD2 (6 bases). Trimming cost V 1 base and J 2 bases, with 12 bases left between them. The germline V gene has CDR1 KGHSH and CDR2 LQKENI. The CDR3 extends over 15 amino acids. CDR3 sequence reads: CASSPRGGFPYEQYF. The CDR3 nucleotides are TGTGCCAGCTCACCACGGGGAGGATTCCCCTACGAGCAGTACTTC.

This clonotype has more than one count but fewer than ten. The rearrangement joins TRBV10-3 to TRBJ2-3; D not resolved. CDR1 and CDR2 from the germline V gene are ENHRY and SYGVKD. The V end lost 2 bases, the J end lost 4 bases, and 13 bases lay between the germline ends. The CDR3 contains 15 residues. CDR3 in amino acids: CAISEEKVGPDTQYF. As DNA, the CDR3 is TGTGCCATCAGTGAGGAGAAAGTTGGTCCAGATACGCAGTATTTT.

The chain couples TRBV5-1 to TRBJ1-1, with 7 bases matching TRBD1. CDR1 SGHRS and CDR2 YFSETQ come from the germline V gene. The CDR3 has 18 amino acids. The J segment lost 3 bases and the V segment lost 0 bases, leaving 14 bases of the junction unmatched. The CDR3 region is CASSLALSPDRADTEAFF. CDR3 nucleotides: TGCGCCAGCAGCTTGGCCCTAAGCCCCGACAGGGCGGACACTGAAGCTTTCTTT.

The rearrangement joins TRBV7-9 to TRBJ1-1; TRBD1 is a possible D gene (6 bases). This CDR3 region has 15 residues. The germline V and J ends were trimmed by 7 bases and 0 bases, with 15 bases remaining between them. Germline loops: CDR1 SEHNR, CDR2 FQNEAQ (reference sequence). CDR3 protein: CASTPRTVMNTEAFF. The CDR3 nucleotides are TGTGCCAGCACCCCCCGGACAGTTATGAACACTGAAGCTTTCTTT.

CDR3 protein: CASSPQTGTSNYGYTF. CDR3 bases: TGTGCCAGCAGCCCGCAGACAGGGACCAGTAACTATGGCTACACCTTC. The gene calls are TRBV7-9 and TRBJ1-2, with 7 bases identical to TRBD1. Trimming removed 5 bases from V and 1 base from J; junction bases left unmatched: 10. The germline V gene encodes CDR1 SEHNR and CDR2 FQNEAQ (reference sequence). The length of the CDR3 is 16 residues.

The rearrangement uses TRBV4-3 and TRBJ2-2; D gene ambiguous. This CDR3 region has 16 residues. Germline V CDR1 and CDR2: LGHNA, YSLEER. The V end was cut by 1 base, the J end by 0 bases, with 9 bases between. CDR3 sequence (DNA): TGCGCCAGCAGCCAAGGATCCGGGCCGAACACCGGGGAGCTGTTTTTT. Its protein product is CASSQGSGPNTGELFF.

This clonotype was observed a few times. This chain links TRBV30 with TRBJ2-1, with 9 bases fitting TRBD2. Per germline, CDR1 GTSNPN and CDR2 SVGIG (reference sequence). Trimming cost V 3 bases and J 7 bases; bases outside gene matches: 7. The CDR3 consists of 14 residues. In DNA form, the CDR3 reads TGTGCCTGGAGGGTTGCGGGAGGGGCGAATGAGCAGTTCTTC. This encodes CAWRVAGGANEQFF.

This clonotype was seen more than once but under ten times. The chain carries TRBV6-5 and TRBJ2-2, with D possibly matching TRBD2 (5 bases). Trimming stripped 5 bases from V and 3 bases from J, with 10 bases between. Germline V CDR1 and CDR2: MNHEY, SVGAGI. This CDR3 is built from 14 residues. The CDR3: CASSRGAYTGELFF. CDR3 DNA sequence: TGTGCCAGCAGTCGGGGAGCTTACACCGGGGAGCTGTTTTTT.

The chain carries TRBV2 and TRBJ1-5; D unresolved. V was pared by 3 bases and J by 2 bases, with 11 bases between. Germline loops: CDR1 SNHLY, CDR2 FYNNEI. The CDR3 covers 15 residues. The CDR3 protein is CASSDRGLGNQPQHF. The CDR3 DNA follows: TGTGCCAGCAGTGACCGCGGCCTAGGCAATCAGCCCCAGCATTTT.

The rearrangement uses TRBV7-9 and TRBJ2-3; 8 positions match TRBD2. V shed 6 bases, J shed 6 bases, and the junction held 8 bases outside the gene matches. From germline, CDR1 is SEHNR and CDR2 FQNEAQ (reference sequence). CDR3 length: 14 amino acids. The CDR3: CASRRGGRSDTQYF. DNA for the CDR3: TGTGCCAGCAGGAGAGGCGGGAGGTCGGATACGCAGTATTTT.

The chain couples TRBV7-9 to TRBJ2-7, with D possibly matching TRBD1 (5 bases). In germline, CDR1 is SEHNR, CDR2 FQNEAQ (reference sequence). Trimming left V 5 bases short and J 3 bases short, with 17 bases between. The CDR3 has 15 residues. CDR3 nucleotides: TGTGCCAGCAGCCTCCCCCCCGCCAGGGACTACGAGCAGTACTTC. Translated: CASSLPPARDYEQYF.

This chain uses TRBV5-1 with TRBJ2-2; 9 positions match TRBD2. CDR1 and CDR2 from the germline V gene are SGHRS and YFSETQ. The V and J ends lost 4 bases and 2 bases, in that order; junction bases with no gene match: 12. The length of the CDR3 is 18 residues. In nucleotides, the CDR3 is TGCGCCAGCAGCCCTCGAGGAGTAGCGGGGGCAAACACCGGGGAGCTGTTTTTT. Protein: CASSPRGVAGANTGELFF.

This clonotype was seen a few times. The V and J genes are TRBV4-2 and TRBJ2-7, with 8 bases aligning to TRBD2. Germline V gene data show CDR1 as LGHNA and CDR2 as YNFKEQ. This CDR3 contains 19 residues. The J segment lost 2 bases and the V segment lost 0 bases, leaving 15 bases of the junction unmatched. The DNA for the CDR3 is TGTGCCAGCAGCCAAGATACGGGGGTGGGGCGGGAGGCCACCTACGAGCAGTACTTC. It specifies CASSQDTGVGREATYEQYF.

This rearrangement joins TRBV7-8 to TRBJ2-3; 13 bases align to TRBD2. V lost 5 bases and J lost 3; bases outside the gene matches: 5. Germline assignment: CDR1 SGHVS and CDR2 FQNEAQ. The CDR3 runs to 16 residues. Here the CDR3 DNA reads TGTGCCAGCAGCGCGCGGACTAGCGGGAGAACAGATACGCAGTATTTT. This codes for CASSARTSGRTDTQYF.

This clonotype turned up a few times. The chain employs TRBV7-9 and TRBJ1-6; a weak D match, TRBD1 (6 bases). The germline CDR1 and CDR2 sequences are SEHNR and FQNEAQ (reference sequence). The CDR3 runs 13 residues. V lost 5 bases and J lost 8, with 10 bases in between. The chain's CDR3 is CASSGEGDSPLHF. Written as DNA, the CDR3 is TGTGCCAGCAGCGGAGAGGGGGATTCACCCCTCCACTTT.

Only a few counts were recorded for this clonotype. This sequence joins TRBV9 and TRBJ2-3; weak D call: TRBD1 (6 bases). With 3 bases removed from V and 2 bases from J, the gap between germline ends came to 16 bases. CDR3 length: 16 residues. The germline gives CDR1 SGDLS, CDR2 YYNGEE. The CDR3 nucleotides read TGTGCCAGCAGCGCCTTCTCTCGGGACACCACAGATACGCAGTATTTT. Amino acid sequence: CASSAFSRDTTDTQYF.